This entry lists 9 T cell receptor beta chains sequenced from one sample in a study of T cell responses to AZD1222 COVID-19 vaccine. The method was immunoSEQ multiplex PCR; TCRdb's version includes in-frame clones alone and lacks a portion of them. The sample includes around 260,000 clones, over 85% of them seen just once. Sample: peripheral blood, taken on day 0 of AZD1222 vaccination. The receptors shown here come from an adult in good health.

The genes are TRBV6-5 and TRBJ2-1; the D call may be TRBD1 or TRBD2 (5 bases each). The CDR3 extends over 14 amino acids. Deletions cut 7 bases from V and 0 bases from J, with 10 bases between. Germline-derived CDR1 and CDR2 are MNHEY and SVGAGI. The CDR3 coding sequence is TGTGCCAGCATTGGGGGAAGCTCCTACAATGAGCAGTTCTTC. As protein: CASIGGSSYNEQFF.

This chain connects TRBV6-5 to TRBJ2-2; 8 bases agree with TRBD1. This CDR3 region has 15 residues. The V gene end was trimmed by 6 bases and the J gene end by 1 base; junction bases not matched to a gene: 4. Germline lookup yields CDR1 MNHEY and CDR2 SVGAGI. This chain's CDR3 is CASRTGTGNTGELFF. CDR3 sequence (DNA): TGTGCCAGCAGAACCGGGACAGGGAACACCGGGGAGCTGTTTTTT.

The chain recombines TRBV5-1 with TRBJ2-2; D is perhaps TRBD2 (6 bases). The CDR3 length is 15 residues. Germline CDR1 and CDR2: SGHRS and YFSETQ. The V and J ends lost 6 bases and 0 bases respectively, with 12 bases between them. CDR3 nucleotide sequence: TGCGCCAGCATGTTGGGGACTTCGAACACCGGGGAGCTGTTTTTT. Amino acids: CASMLGTSNTGELFF.

The chain employs TRBV24-1 and TRBJ2-1; D may be TRBD1 or TRBD2 (5 bases each). The CDR3 has 12 amino acids. The V end was cut by 9 bases, the J end by 3 bases, with 8 bases between. CDR1 and CDR2 from the germline V gene are KGHDR and SFDVKD. The CDR3 reads CATRGVYNEQFF. The CDR3 nucleotides read TGTGCCACCCGGGGCGTCTACAATGAGCAGTTCTTC.

The chain joins TRBV7-2 to TRBJ1-6; D gene ambiguous. V lost 1 base and J 10 bases, leaving 2 bases between the germline ends. The CDR3 length is 11 residues. In germline, CDR1 is SGHTA, CDR2 FQGNSA. The chain's CDR3 is CASSLGSPLHF. The CDR3, as DNA: TGTGCCAGCAGCTTAGGGTCACCCCTCCACTTT.

This clone appeared a few times. Here the CDR3 reads CASSALSPGHRLGQFF. CDR3 sequence (DNA): TGTGCCAGCAGCGCCCTGTCTCCGGGACACCGCCTCGGGCAGTTCTTC. V usage is TRBV7-9 and J usage is TRBJ2-1; D is perhaps TRBD1 (6 bases). Between the trimmed V and J ends, which lost 5 bases and 12 bases, there was a span of 26 bases. This CDR3 is 16 amino acids long. Germline V lookup: CDR1 SEHNR, CDR2 FQNEAQ (reference sequence).

V usage is TRBV7-9 and J usage is TRBJ2-5, with TRBD2 matching 9 bases. CDR1 and CDR2 from the germline V gene are SEHNR and FQNEAQ (reference sequence). V lost 3 bases to trimming and J lost 3 bases; unmatched junction nucleotides: 5. This CDR3 has 15 amino acids. This CDR3 is CASSFPLAGEETQYF. CDR3 DNA sequence: TGTGCCAGCAGCTTCCCTTTAGCGGGAGAAGAGACCCAGTACTTC.

This chain connects TRBV21-1 to TRBJ2-7; TRBD2 is the table's D call, not checked against the DNA. TRBV21-1 is shown as a pseudogene. There are 17 residues in the CDR3. The CDR3 nucleotides read TGTGCCAGCAGCAACCCCGGGACTAGCGGGAACGACTACGAGCAGTACTTC. Its protein is CASSNPGTSGNDYEQYF.

V usage is TRBV18 and J usage is TRBJ1-2; 12 bases are a match to TRBD1. Looked up from germline, CDR1 is KGHSH and CDR2 is LQKENI. With 4 bases clipped from V and 4 bases from J, the junction kept 4 bases outside the gene matches. The CDR3 loop spans 15 amino acids. The DNA of the CDR3 is TGTGCCAGCTCACAGGGACAGGGGGCCGTCTATGGCTACACCTTC. This encodes CASSQGQGAVYGYTF.